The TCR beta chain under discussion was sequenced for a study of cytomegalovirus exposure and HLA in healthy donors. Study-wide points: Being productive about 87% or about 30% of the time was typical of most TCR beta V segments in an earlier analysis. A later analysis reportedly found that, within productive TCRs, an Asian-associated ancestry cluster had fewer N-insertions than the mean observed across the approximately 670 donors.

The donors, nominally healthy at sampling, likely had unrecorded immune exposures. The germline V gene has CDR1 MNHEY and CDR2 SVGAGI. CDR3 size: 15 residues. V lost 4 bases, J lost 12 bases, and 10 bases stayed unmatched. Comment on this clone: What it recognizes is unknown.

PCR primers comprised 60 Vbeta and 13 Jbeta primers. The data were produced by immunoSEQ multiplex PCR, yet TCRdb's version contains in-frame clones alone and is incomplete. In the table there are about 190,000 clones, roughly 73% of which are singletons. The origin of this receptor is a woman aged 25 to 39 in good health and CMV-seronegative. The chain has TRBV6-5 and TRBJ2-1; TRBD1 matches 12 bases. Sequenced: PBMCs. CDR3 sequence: CASSSPGQGAWGQFF. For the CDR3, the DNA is TGTGCCAGCAGTTCGCCGGGACAGGGGGCTTGGGGGCAGTTCTTC.